This entry describes one TCR beta chain. Its antigen is not identified. The data were taken from a study of cytomegalovirus exposure and HLA in healthy donors. Study-level points and caveats: Among donors in an Asian-associated ancestry cluster, a later analysis reportedly found fewer N-insertions than the roughly 650-donor mean. Presence/absence analysis assumed near-uniform sequencing depth across donors.

V was cut by 0 bases and J by 2 bases, with 10 bases left in between. The CDR3 is 15 amino acids. Germline lookup yields CDR1 LNHNV and CDR2 YYDKDF (reference sequence). The PCR ran on 60 Vbeta and 13 Jbeta primers. Repertoires were generated with immunoSEQ multiplex PCR, while TCRdb's copy carries only in-frame clones and drops some. Here the sample spans some 190,000 clones, 76% being singletons. Sampled while nominally healthy, donors likely had unrecorded immune exposures. The V and J genes are TRBV15 and TRBJ2-5; D uncertain. The sample consisted of PBMCs. The sequence was obtained from a woman under 40 in good health and CMV-seropositive. The CDR3 spells CATSRDRGPQETQYF. For the CDR3, the DNA is TGTGCCACCAGCAGAGACCGTGGGCCACAAGAGACCCAGTACTTC.